The entry below gives a single T cell receptor beta chain sequence along with its context. In the original workflow: The authors estimated nucleated cell counts from reference gene primer amplification. Profiled with immunoSEQ multiplex PCR; TCRdb holds only in-frame clones, not every one. The V and J calls and clone size were taken over from that table, and D and trimming were inferred from the DNA. The top ten clones hold around 15% of a sample with 70,000 or so clones, around 82% of them seen once. This record comes from a study of blood T cell repertoires in COVID-19. For the study at large: Specimens from acute and convalescent COVID-19 originated in the United States, Italy and Spain. Sample material is recorded as cDNA or gDNA derived from T cells, B-cell-depleted T cells, or PBMCs.

The sequence was collected from a human donor in a cohort sampled during active COVID-19. Sequenced material: peripheral blood.

DNA of the CDR3: TGTGCCAGCAGCAGGACTAGCGGCACCTACGAGCAGTACTTC. Protein sequence: CASSRTSGTYEQYF. The chain uses TRBV7-2 and TRBJ2-7, with 10 positions matching TRBD2. Germline CDR1 is SGHTA and CDR2 is FQGNSA. Trimming removed 5 bases from V and 2 bases from J; junction bases left unmatched: 3. This CDR3 contains 14 residues.